This T cell receptor beta chain comes out of a study of identical twins. CDR3 length: 16 residues. V dropped 0 bases and J dropped 0 bases, with 11 bases sitting between them. The table lists this clonotype with a few counts. TCRdb used MiXCR to reprocess the 5' RACE reads, holding one entry per CDR3 protein. The data contain nearly 650,000 distinct CDR3 sequences, 7.1% of them singletons. This sample was shared with a second study, whose subject was yellow fever vaccine responses in identical twins.

Sequenced: PBMCs. The receptor's source is a woman younger than 35 in good health. The chain is built from TRBV12-3 or TRBV12-4 and TRBJ1-2; D is possibly TRBD1 (6 bases). The CDR3 loop is CASSLAGGQPNYGYTF. CDR3 DNA sequence: TGTGCCAGCAGTTTAGCCGGGGGACAACCTAACTATGGCTACACCTTC.